What follows describes a single T cell receptor (beta chain). Antigen unknown. The V gene's germline CDR1 is GTSNPN and CDR2 SVGIG (reference sequence). V was clipped by 4 bases and J by 4 bases, with 16 bases between them. CDR3 length equals 14 residues. These data are taken from a study of T cell responses to AZD1222 COVID-19 vaccine. The repertoire was sequenced with immunoSEQ multiplex PCR; TCRdb's copy has only in-frame clones and lacks some. The sample records 85,000 to 100,000 clones, roughly nine tenths being singletons. Overall study findings and caveats: At 160-218 and 743-854, vaccine-associated CD4 TCRs were dominant, and they spanned spike.

This sequence was found in an adult in good health. The sequencing used peripheral blood, collected on day 0 of AZD1222 vaccination. V gene TRBV30 combines with J gene TRBJ1-2; D gene unclear. The CDR3 coding sequence is TGTGCCTGGACCCGGCGGGCGGCAAGCTATGGCTACACCTTC. Its translation: CAWTRRAASYGYTF.